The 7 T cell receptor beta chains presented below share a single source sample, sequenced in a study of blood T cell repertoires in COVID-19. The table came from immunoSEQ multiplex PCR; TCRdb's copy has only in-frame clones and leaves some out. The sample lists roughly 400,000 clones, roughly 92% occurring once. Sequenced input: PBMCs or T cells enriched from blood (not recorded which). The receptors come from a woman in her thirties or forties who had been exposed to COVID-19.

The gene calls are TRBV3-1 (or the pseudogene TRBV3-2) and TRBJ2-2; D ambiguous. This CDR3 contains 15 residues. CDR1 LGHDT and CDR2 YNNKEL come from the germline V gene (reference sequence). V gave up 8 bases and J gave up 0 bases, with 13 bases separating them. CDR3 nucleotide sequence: TGTGCCAGCCATAACCGCGGAACGAACACCGGGGAGCTGTTTTTT. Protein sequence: CASHNRGTNTGELFF.

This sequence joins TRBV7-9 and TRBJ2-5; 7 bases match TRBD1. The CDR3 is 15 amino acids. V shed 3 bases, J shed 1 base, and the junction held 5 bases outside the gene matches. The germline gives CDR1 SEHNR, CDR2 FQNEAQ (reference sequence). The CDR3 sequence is CASSLTGLGQETQYF. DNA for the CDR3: TGTGCCAGCAGCTTGACAGGGTTAGGCCAAGAGACCCAGTACTTC. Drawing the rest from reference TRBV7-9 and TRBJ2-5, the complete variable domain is DTGVSQNPRHKITKRGQNVTFRCDPISEHNRLYWYRQTLGQGPEFLTYFQNEAQLEKSRLLSDRFSAERPKGSFSTLEIQRTEQGDSAMYLCASSLTGLGQETQYFGPGTRLLVL.

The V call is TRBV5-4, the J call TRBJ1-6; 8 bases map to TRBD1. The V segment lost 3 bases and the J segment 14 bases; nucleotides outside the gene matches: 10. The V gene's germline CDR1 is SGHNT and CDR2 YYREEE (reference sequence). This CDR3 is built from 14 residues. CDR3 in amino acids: CASSSGGQGGSLHF. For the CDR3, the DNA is TGTGCCAGCAGCTCAGGGGGCCAGGGGGGGTCCCTCCACTTT.

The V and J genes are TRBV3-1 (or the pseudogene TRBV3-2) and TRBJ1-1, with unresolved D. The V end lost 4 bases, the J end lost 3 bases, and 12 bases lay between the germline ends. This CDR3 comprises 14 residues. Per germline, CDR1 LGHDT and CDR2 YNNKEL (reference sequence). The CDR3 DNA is TGTGCCAGCAGCCGAATATCTCAGGACACTGAAGCTTTCTTT. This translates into CASSRISQDTEAFF.

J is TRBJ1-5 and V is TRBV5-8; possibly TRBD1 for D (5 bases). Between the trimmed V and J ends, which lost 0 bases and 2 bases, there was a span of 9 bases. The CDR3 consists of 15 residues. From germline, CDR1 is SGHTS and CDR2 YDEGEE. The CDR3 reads CASSLARVRNQPQHF. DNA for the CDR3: TGTGCCAGCAGCTTGGCCAGGGTTCGCAATCAGCCCCAGCATTTT.

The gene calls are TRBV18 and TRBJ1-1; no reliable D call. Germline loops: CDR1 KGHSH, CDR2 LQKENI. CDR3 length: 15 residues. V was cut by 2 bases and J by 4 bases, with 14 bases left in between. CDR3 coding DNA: TGTGCCAGCTCACCAACGAGGACTACGGGCACTGAAGCTTTCTTT. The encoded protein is CASSPTRTTGTEAFF.

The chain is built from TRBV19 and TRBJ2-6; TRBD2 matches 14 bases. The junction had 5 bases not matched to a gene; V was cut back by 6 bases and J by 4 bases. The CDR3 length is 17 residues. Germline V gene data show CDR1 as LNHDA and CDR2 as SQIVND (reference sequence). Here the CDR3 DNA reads TGTGCCAGTAGCCTGGGACTAGCGGGAGTCGGGGCCAACGTCCTGACTTTC. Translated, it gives CASSLGLAGVGANVLTF.